Following are 9 T cell receptor beta chains from one sample sequenced in a study of blood T cell repertoires in COVID-19. The assay was immunoSEQ multiplex PCR, and TCRdb's table has in-frame clones only and misses some. The profile shows about 250,000 clones, roughly 80% of them singletons. Sample: peripheral blood. These receptors were collected from a man older than 75 with acute or convalescent COVID-19.

V is TRBV6-6 and J is TRBJ1-4; 8 nucleotides align to TRBD1. V lost 2 bases and J lost 6; bases outside the gene matches: 5. CDR1 and CDR2 (germline): MNHNY, SVGAGI (reference sequence). The CDR3 length is 15 residues. CDR3 sequence (DNA): TGTGCCAGCAGTTACCCCGGGACAGGTCATGAAAAACTGTTTTTT. Its translation: CASSYPGTGHEKLFF.

The rearrangement links TRBV5-1 to TRBJ2-7; TRBD2 is a possible D gene (5 bases). Trimming stripped 4 bases from V and 6 bases from J, with 20 bases between. The CDR3 spans 15 residues. Germline loops: CDR1 SGHRS, CDR2 YFSETQ. Written as DNA, the CDR3 is TGCGCCAGCAGCCCCTGGCGGGTGTCCCAAGGCGAGCAGTACTTC. Translated, it gives CASSPWRVSQGEQYF.

The chain has TRBV24-1 and TRBJ2-1; D perhaps matches TRBD2 (6 bases). CDR3 size: 14 residues. The V end lost 7 bases, the J end lost 5 bases, and 14 bases lay between the germline ends. The germline V gene encodes CDR1 KGHDR and CDR2 SFDVKD. As DNA, the CDR3 is TGTGCCACCAGAAAGGGTGGGGGGAACAATGAGCAGTTCTTC. It codes for CATRKGGGNNEQFF.

The CDR3 here is CASRPRDRGNTEAFF. The CDR3 DNA reads TGTGCCAGCAGACCCCGGGACAGGGGGAACACTGAAGCTTTCTTT. The chain joins TRBV6-6 to TRBJ1-1, with 10 bases fitting TRBD1. Unmatched junction bases numbered 5, after V lost 6 bases and J lost 1 base. The CDR3 sequence is 15 residues long. Germline V gene data show CDR1 as MNHNY and CDR2 as SVGAGI (reference sequence).

This chain links TRBV28 with TRBJ1-5; 8 bases agree with TRBD1. The V segment lost 6 bases and the J segment 4 bases; nucleotides outside the gene matches: 5. The CDR3 totals 14 residues. Germline V gives CDR1 MDHEN, CDR2 SYDVKM. The CDR3 bases are TGTGCCAGCAGGTCGGACAGGGCAAATCAGCCCCAGCATTTT. Protein sequence: CASRSDRANQPQHF.

The rearrangement uses TRBV7-2 and TRBJ2-1, with 12 bases identical to TRBD2. The CDR3 is 15 residues long. J was trimmed by 5 bases and V by 4 bases; bases with no gene match: 3. CDR1 and CDR2 from the germline V gene are SGHTA and FQGNSA. The CDR3 bases are TGTGCCAGCAGCTACCTAGCGGGGGGGAACAATGAGCAGTTCTTC. Amino acid sequence: CASSYLAGGNNEQFF.

The chain has TRBV6-6 and TRBJ1-2; maybe TRBD1 (5 bases). This CDR3 region has 15 residues. V was pared by 8 bases and J by 2 bases, with 18 bases between. Looked up from germline, CDR1 is MNHNY and CDR2 is SVGAGI (reference sequence). The CDR3 reads CASLDRGGLNYGYTF. CDR3 in DNA: TGTGCCAGCCTTGACCGCGGGGGGTTAAACTATGGCTACACCTTC.

The V call is TRBV6-1, the J call TRBJ2-1, with D possibly matching TRBD2 (7 bases). With 2 bases removed from V and 3 bases from J, the gap between germline ends came to 14 bases. There are 16 residues in the CDR3. In germline, CDR1 is MNHNS, CDR2 SASEGT. This CDR3 is CASSEPWGGNYNEQFF. The CDR3 DNA reads TGTGCCAGCAGTGAACCCTGGGGGGGCAACTACAATGAGCAGTTCTTC.

The rearrangement joins TRBV2 to TRBJ2-3, with D possibly matching TRBD2 (5 bases). The CDR3 is made up of 12 amino acids. Germline CDR1 and CDR2: SNHLY and FYNNEI. V shed 6 bases and J shed 8 bases, with 12 bases lying between them. CDR3 loop: CASRVLGGTQYF. DNA for the CDR3: TGTGCCAGCAGAGTACTAGGAGGTACGCAGTATTTT.